The rows below give T cell receptor beta chains drawn from one sample of a study of blood T cell repertoires in COVID-19. Here immunoSEQ multiplex PCR was the method, and the copy in TCRdb shows in-frame clones only, minus some. The sample records 200,000 to 250,000 clones, approximately 80% being singletons. What was sequenced was peripheral blood. Every receptor here comes from a man aged 50-60 years with active or convalescent COVID-19. Both conserved end residues are part of each CDR3. The order of the fields is clone size, D gene, V gene, J gene, CDR3 protein, CDR3 DNA. D genes are given only for firm matches. The size entry is marked missing in some rows and otherwise reads once, few, many or a size class.

-	-	TRBV6-2/TRBV6-3	TRBJ2-7	CASSTTGLDYEQYF	TGTGCCAGCAGCACCACAGGGTTGGACTACGAGCAGTACTTC
few	-	TRBV29-1	TRBJ2-5	CSVYGLAETQYF	TGCAGCGTTTATGGGCTAGCTGAGACCCAGTACTTC
-	TRBD1	TRBV6-5	TRBJ1-2	CASSTGQAYGYTF	TGTGCCAGCTCAACCGGACAGGCCTATGGCTACACCTTC
-	TRBD1	TRBV28	TRBJ1-1	CASSYRGYMNTEAFF	TGTGCCAGCAGTTACAGGGGATACATGAACACTGAAGCTTTCTTT
few	TRBD2	TRBV3-1/TRBV3-2	TRBJ2-7	CASSQGALSGRSYEQYF	TGTGCCAGCAGCCAGGGGGCTTTGAGCGGGAGATCTTACGAGCAGTACTTC
-	TRBD2	TRBV18	TRBJ2-1	CASSPRSSGGKNEQFF	TGTGCCAGCTCACCACGATCTAGCGGGGGGAAAAATGAGCAGTTCTTC
-	-	TRBV20-1	TRBJ1-1	CSAIHHGGAFF	TGCAGTGCTATTCACCACGGGGGGGCTTTCTTT
-	TRBD2	TRBV4-3	TRBJ2-3	CASSQTGTSGGPHTQYF	TGCGCCAGCAGCCAGACCGGGACTAGCGGGGGGCCCCATACGCAGTATTTT
-	-	TRBV9	TRBJ2-7	CASSPLGGSYEQYF	TGTGCCAGCAGCCCTCTAGGCGGAAGCTACGAGCAGTACTTC
once	-	TRBV5-1	TRBJ1-2	CASSLLSRESGGYTF	TGCGCCAGCAGCTTGCTCTCCAGGGAATCGGGCGGCTACACCTTC
once	-	TRBV11-2	TRBJ2-5	CASRRLFQGGETQYF	TGTGCCAGCAGACGCTTATTTCAGGGGGGAGAGACCCAGTACTTC
-	TRBD1	TRBV19	TRBJ1-5	CASMQTGGNQPQHF	TGTGCCAGTATGCAGACAGGGGGCAATCAGCCCCAGCATTTT
-	TRBD2	TRBV18	TRBJ2-1	CASSRGLAGVREQFF	TGTGCCAGCTCACGAGGACTAGCGGGAGTACGTGAGCAGTTCTTC
-	-	TRBV28	TRBJ1-4	CASSFQGTANEKLFF	TGTGCCAGCAGTTTTCAGGGGACGGCTAATGAAAAACTGTTTTTT
-	TRBD1	TRBV5-6	TRBJ2-7	CASSRGRRRGYYEQYF	TGTGCCAGCAGCCGTGGAAGGCGCAGGGGGTACTACGAGCAGTACTTC
-	TRBD2	TRBV9	TRBJ2-1	CASSALAGFFNEQFF	TGTGCCAGCAGCGCACTAGCGGGGTTTTTCAATGAGCAGTTCTTC
-	TRBD2	TRBV7-2	TRBJ2-7	CASSPLAGSYEQYF	TGTGCCAGCAGCCCGCTAGCGGGAAGCTACGAGCAGTACTTC
-	-	TRBV15	TRBJ2-7	CATSRGSGEQYF	TGTGCCACCAGCAGGGGAAGCGGCGAGCAGTACTTC
-	TRBD2	TRBV7-3	TRBJ2-1	CASSLVAGVYNEQFF	TGTGCCAGCAGCTTAGTAGCGGGAGTCTACAATGAGCAGTTCTTC
-	TRBD1	TRBV7-9	TRBJ2-5	CASRTGDQETQYF	TGTGCCAGCAGGACAGGGGACCAAGAGACCCAGTACTTC
-	-	TRBV28	TRBJ1-5	CASSSLGRHSNQPQHF	TGTGCCAGCAGTTCACTAGGACGGCATAGCAATCAGCCCCAGCATTTT
-	TRBD2	TRBV4-3	TRBJ2-7	CASSQGGLAEIYEQYF	TGCGCCAGCAGCCAAGGAGGCCTAGCGGAGATCTACGAGCAGTACTTC
-	TRBD1	TRBV7-8	TRBJ1-1	CASSKDRDTEAFF	TGTGCCAGCAGCAAAGACAGGGACACTGAAGCTTTCTTT
-	-	TRBV7-9	TRBJ1-1	CASGPWGVATEAFF	TGTGCCAGCGGACCTTGGGGGGTGGCCACTGAAGCTTTCTTT
once	TRBD1	TRBV2	TRBJ1-6	CASRETGENSPLHF	TGTGCCAGCAGGGAAACAGGGGAAAATTCACCCCTCCACTTT
-	-	TRBV28	TRBJ1-2	CASSKSVYYGYTF	TGTGCCAGCAGCAAGAGTGTATACTATGGCTACACCTTC
-	TRBD2	TRBV4-1	TRBJ2-1	CASSPRASGRAGNEQFF	TGCGCCAGCAGCCCTCGGGCTAGCGGGAGGGCCGGGAATGAGCAGTTCTTC
-	-	TRBV10-3	TRBJ2-2	CASNPGLLPGELFF	TGTGCCAGCAACCCGGGACTGCTACCCGGGGAGCTGTTTTTT
-	-	TRBV6-2/TRBV6-3	TRBJ1-5	CASSYLPGNQPQHF	TGTGCCAGCAGTTACCTACCCGGCAATCAGCCCCAGCATTTT
-	TRBD2	TRBV3-1/TRBV3-2	TRBJ2-1	CASSLSGTAPWTSGYNEQFF	TGTGCCAGCAGTCTCTCCGGGACGGCCCCTTGGACTAGCGGCTACAATGAGCAGTTCTTC
once	-	TRBV11-2	TRBJ2-1	CASSLSSYDEQFF	TGTGCCAGCAGCTTATCTTCGTATGATGAGCAGTTCTTC
-	TRBD1	TRBV7-6	TRBJ2-3	CASSLDRGVQNTDTQYF	TGTGCCAGCAGCTTAGACAGGGGGGTTCAGAACACAGATACGCAGTATTTT
-	-	TRBV4-2	TRBJ2-3	CASSQKHWRGVGDTQYF	TGTGCCAGCAGCCAAAAGCACTGGCGCGGGGTGGGAGATACGCAGTATTTT
-	-	TRBV19	TRBJ2-4	CASSEAVAKNIQYF	TGTGCCAGTTCGGAGGCCGTAGCCAAAAACATTCAGTACTTC
-	-	TRBV19	TRBJ1-1	CASSIGEEAFF	TGTGCCAGTAGTATTGGGGAGGAAGCTTTCTTT
-	TRBD1	TRBV6-1	TRBJ1-1	CASSKAATGDTEAFF	TGTGCCAGCAGCAAGGCTGCGACAGGGGACACTGAAGCTTTCTTT
-	TRBD2	TRBV7-2	TRBJ2-7	CASSLNGLAGPYEQYF	TGTGCCAGCAGCCTCAATGGACTAGCGGGGCCCTACGAGCAGTACTTC
-	-	TRBV13	TRBJ1-2	CASSLGPGTTNYGYTF	TGTGCCAGCAGCTTAGGCCCCGGGACAACTAACTATGGCTACACCTTC
-	-	TRBV5-4	TRBJ2-3	CASSLGGRRTDTQYF	TGTGCCAGCAGCTTGGGCGGGCGTCGCACAGATACGCAGTATTTT
-	-	TRBV5-5	TRBJ2-5	CASSLATGLETQYF	TGTGCCAGCAGCTTGGCAACAGGGTTGGAGACCCAGTACTTC
-	-	TRBV19	TRBJ2-1	CASSIGSSGNSYNEQFF	TGTGCCAGTAGTATAGGGAGTAGCGGTAATTCCTACAATGAGCAGTTCTTC
-	-	TRBV2	TRBJ2-3	CASSDRGRSTDTQYF	TGTGCCAGCAGTGACCGAGGGCGGTCCACAGATACGCAGTATTTT